This T cell receptor (beta chain) derives from a study of CD8+ T cells in alopecia areata. As the sequencing template, cDNA was produced by extracting RNA and reverse transcribing it. The repertoire was sequenced with immunoSEQ multiplex PCR; TCRdb's copy has only in-frame clones and lacks some. The sample contains some 220,000 clones, 50% to 60% of which appear only once. As to treatment: oral pan-JAK inhibitor, 5-10 mg twice daily. V was trimmed by 0 bases and J by 7 bases, leaving 13 bases between them. Germline V gene data show CDR1 as MNHEY and CDR2 as SMNVEV (reference sequence). This CDR3 has 15 amino acids. Note on this clone: Its antigen is unknown.

Study-wide findings and caveats: Scalp sequencing captures resident alphabeta T cells of normal skin too.

The TCR was taken from a human donor with alopecia areata. Sample: CD4+ T cells sorted from blood, taken at week 4, from a patient treated with tofacitinib. The rearrangement uses TRBV27 and TRBJ2-1, with D maybe TRBD1 (6 bases). CDR3 amino acids: CASSLSFIRGNEQFF. The CDR3 DNA reads as TGTGCCAGCAGTTTATCGTTTATTAGGGGGAATGAGCAGTTCTTC.